This TCR beta chain was profiled in a study of T cells in localized non-small cell lung cancer. This clone was seen a few times. Generated by immunoSEQ multiplex PCR, the TCRdb table keeps only in-frame clones and is missing some. The table has under 5,500 clones, around 30% seen once. The TCR sequence derives from a woman between 35 and 75 years old with stage II squamous cell lung carcinoma. The sequencing here drew on lung tumor tissue, taken before any cancer treatment.

In nucleotides, the CDR3 is TGCAGCGTTGGCTGGACCTCCTACGAGCAGTACTTC. This codes for CSVGWTSYEQYF. V usage is TRBV29-1 and J usage is TRBJ2-7; D is unclear. The CDR3 is 12 amino acids. V dropped 4 bases and J dropped 0 bases, with 7 bases sitting between them. The germline gives CDR1 SQVTM, CDR2 ANQGSEA.